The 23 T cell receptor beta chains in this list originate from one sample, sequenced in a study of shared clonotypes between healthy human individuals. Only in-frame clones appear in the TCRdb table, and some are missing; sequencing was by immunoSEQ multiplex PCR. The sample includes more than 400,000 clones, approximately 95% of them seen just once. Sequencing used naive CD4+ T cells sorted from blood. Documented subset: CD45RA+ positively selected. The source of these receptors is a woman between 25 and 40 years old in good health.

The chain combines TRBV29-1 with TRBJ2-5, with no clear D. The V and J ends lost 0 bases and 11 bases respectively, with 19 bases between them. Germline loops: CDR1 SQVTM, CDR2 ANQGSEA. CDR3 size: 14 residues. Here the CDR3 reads CSVEESDHLRSQYF. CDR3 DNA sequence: TGCAGCGTTGAAGAAAGTGACCACCTAAGGAGTCAGTACTTC.

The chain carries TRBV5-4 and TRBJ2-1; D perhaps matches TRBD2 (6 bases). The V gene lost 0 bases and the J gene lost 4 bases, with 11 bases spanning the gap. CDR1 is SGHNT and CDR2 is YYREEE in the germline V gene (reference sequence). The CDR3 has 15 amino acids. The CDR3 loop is CASSLEVSGYNEQFF. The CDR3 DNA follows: TGTGCCAGCAGCTTGGAAGTTAGCGGATACAATGAGCAGTTCTTC.

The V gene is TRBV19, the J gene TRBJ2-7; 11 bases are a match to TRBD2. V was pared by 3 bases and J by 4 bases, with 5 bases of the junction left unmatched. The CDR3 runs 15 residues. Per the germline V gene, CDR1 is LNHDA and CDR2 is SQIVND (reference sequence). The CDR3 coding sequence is TGTGCCAGTAGTATTTCGGGACTAGCGGAATACGAGCAGTACTTC. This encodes CASSISGLAEYEQYF.

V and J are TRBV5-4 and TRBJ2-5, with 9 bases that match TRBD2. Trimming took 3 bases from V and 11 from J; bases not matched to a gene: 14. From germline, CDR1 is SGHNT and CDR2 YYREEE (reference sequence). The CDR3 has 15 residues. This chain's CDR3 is CASSSALAGAVEQYF. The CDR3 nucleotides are TGTGCCAGCAGCTCCGCATTAGCGGGAGCGGTTGAGCAGTACTTC.

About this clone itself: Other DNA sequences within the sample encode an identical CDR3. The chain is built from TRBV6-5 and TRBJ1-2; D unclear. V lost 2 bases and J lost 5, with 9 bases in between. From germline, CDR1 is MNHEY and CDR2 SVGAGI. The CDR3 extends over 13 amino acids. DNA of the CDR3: TGTGCCAGCAGTTACGATCTTAATTATGGCTACACCTTC. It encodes CASSYDLNYGYTF.

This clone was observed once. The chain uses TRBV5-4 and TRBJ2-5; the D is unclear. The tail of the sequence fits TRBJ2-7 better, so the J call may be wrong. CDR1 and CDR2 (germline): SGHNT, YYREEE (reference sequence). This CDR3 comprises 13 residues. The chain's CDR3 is CASSFPGSYEQYF. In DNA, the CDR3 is TGTGCCAGCAGCTTCCCAGGCTCCTACGAGCAGTACTTC.

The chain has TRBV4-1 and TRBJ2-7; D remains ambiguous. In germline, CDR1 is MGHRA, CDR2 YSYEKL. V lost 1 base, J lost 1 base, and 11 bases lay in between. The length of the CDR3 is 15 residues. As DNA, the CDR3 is TGCGCCAGCAGCCAAGTCTATCGACGTTCCTACGAGCAGTACTTC. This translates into CASSQVYRRSYEQYF.

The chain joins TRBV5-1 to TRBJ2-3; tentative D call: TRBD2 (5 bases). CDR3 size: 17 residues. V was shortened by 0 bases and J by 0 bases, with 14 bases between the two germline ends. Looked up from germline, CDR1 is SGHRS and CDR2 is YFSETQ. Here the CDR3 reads CASSLGLGGQSTDTQYF. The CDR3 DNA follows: TGCGCCAGCAGCTTGGGCTTGGGCGGGCAAAGCACAGATACGCAGTATTTT.

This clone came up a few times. CDR3 in amino acids: CASRSAGTGRYEQYF. As DNA, the CDR3 is TGTGCCAGCAGATCCGCCGGGACAGGGAGGTACGAGCAGTACTTC. The gene calls are TRBV27 and TRBJ2-7; TRBD1 matches 9 bases. V gave up 6 bases and J gave up 4 bases; unmatched junction bases: 10. The length of the CDR3 is 15 residues. CDR1 and CDR2 (germline): MNHEY, SMNVEV (reference sequence).

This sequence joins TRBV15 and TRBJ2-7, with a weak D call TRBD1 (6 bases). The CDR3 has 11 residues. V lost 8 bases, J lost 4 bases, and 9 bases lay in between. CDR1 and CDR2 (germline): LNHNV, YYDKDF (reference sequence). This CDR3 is CATQGPYEQYF. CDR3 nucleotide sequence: TGTGCCACCCAGGGGCCTTACGAGCAGTACTTC.

CDR3 protein: CASSQDYSGTLYEQYF. CDR3 in DNA: TGTGCCAGCAGCCAAGATTATAGCGGGACCCTGTACGAGCAGTACTTC. The J gene is TRBJ2-7, the V gene TRBV4-2, with TRBD2 identical over 8 bases. This CDR3 has 16 residues. Germline V gene sequence: CDR1 LGHNA, CDR2 YNFKEQ. V gave up 0 bases and J gave up 4 bases; unmatched junction bases: 8.

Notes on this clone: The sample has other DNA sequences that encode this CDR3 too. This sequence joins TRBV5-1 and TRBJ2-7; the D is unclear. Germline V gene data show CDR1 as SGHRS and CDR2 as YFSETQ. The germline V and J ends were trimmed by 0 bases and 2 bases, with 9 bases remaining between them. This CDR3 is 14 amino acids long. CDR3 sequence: CASSLASGPYEQYF. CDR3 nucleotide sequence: TGCGCCAGCAGCTTGGCGTCAGGCCCCTACGAGCAGTACTTC.

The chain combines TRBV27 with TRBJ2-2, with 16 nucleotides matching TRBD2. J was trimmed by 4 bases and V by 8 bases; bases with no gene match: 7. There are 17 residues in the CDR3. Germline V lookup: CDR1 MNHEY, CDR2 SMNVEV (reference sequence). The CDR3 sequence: CASAGTSGRVGTGELFF. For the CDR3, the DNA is TGTGCCAGCGCGGGGACTAGCGGGAGGGTGGGCACCGGGGAGCTGTTTTTT.

CDR3 region: CASSQTPTGQGLTEAFF. For the CDR3, the DNA is TGCGCCAGCAGCCAAACCCCGACGGGACAGGGGCTCACTGAAGCTTTCTTT. The V and J genes are TRBV4-1 and TRBJ1-1; TRBD1 agrees at 10 bases. The CDR3 is 17 residues long. Germline values: CDR1 MGHRA, CDR2 YSYEKL. V gave up 2 bases and J gave up 4 bases; unmatched junction bases: 10.

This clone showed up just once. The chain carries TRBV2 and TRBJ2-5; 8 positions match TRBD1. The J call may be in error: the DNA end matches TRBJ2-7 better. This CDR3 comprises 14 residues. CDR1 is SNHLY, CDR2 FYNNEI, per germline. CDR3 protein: CASSVQGGLNEQYF. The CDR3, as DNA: TGTGCCAGCAGCGTACAGGGGGGACTTAACGAGCAGTACTTC.

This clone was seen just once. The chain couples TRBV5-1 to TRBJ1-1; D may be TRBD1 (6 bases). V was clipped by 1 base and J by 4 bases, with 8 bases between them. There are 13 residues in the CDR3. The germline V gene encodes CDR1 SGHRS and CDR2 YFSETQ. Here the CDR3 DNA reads TGCGCCAGCAGCTTGCAACAGGGCACTGAAGCTTTCTTT. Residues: CASSLQQGTEAFF.

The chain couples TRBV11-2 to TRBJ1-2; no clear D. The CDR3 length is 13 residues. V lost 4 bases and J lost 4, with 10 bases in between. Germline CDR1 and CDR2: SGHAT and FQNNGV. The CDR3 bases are TGTGCCAGCAGCTCACCCCCCGGCTATGGCTACACCTTC. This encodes CASSSPPGYGYTF.

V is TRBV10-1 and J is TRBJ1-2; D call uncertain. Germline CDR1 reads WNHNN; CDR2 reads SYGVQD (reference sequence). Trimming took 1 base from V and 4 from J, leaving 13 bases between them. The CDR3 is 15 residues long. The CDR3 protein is CASSEFIGLTYGYTF. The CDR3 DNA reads TGCGCCAGCAGTGAGTTTATAGGGTTAACCTATGGCTACACCTTC.

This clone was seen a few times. The CDR3 DNA reads TGCGCCAGCAGCTCCGGACTCCCAAACGGGGAGACCCAGTACTTC. This sequence encodes CASSSGLPNGETQYF. This chain joins TRBV5-1 and TRBJ2-5; a possible D gene is TRBD2 (5 bases). V lost 3 bases and J 5 bases, leaving 17 bases between the germline ends. Germline-derived CDR1 and CDR2 are SGHRS and YFSETQ. This CDR3 comprises 15 residues. The whole variable domain, remainder taken from reference TRBV5-1 and TRBJ2-5, is KAGVTQTPRYLIKTRGQQVTLSCSPISGHRSVSWYQQTPGQGLQFLFEYFSETQRNKGNFPGRFSGRQFSNSRSEMNVSTLELGDSALYLCASSSGLPNGETQYFGPGTRLLVL.

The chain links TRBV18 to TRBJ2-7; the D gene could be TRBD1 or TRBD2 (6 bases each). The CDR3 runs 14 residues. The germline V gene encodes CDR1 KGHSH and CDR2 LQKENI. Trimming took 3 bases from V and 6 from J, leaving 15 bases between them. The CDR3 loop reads CASSPGRGEPEQYF. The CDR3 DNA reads TGTGCCAGCTCACCTGGTAGGGGGGAACCCGAGCAGTACTTC.

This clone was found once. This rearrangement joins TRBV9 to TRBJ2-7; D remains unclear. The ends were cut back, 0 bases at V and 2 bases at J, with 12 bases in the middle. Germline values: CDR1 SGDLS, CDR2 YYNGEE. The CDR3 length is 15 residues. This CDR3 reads CASSVDGGRPYEQYF. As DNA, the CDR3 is TGTGCCAGCAGCGTAGACGGCGGTAGACCCTACGAGCAGTACTTC.

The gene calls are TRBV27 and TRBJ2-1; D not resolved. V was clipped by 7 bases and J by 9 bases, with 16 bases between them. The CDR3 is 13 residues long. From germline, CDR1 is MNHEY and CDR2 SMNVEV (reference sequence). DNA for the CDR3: TGTGCCAGCAATCGGGCTCCTGACCGTGAGCAGTTCTTC. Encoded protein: CASNRAPDREQFF.

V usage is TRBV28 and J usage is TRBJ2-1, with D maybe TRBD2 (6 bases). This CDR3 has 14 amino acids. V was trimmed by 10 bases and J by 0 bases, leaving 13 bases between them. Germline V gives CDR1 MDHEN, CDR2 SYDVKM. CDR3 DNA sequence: TGTGCCAACTCCGGGACTGGCTCCTACAATGAGCAGTTCTTC. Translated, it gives CANSGTGSYNEQFF.